The next 24 T cell receptor beta chains were all read from a single sample in a study of blood T cell repertoires in COVID-19. Here immunoSEQ multiplex PCR was the method, and the copy in TCRdb shows in-frame clones only, minus some. The data contain 120,000 or so clones, roughly nine tenths of them singletons. Material for sequencing was peripheral blood. These receptors came from a human donor in a cohort sampled during active COVID-19.

The chain employs TRBV7-6 and TRBJ2-3, with 7 bases matching TRBD2. The CDR3 covers 15 residues. Germline V gene lookup returns CDR1 SGHVS and CDR2 FNYEAQ. V shed 5 bases, J shed 0 bases, and the junction held 5 bases outside the gene matches. CDR3 region: CASSPTAGSTDTQYF. The CDR3, as DNA: TGTGCCAGCAGCCCAACAGCGGGGAGCACAGATACGCAGTATTTT.

For the CDR3, the DNA is TGTGCCAGCATGACTGACAGATTGAACACTGAAGCTTTCTTT. Translation gives CASMTDRLNTEAFF. This chain uses TRBV6-5 with TRBJ1-1, with D perhaps matching TRBD1 (5 bases). The V gene lost 7 bases and the J gene lost 0 bases, with 12 bases spanning the gap. Germline values: CDR1 MNHEY, CDR2 SVGAGI. The CDR3 has 14 residues.

The chain carries TRBV2 and TRBJ2-5, with 9 bases aligning to TRBD2. After removal of 7 bases from V and 1 base from J, the junction contained 4 bases not matched to a gene. The CDR3 sequence is 14 residues long. Germline V gene data show CDR1 as SNHLY and CDR2 as FYNNEI. The CDR3 DNA reads TGTGCCAGCATTGGCGGGAGGGCCCAAGAGACCCAGTACTTC. Its translation is CASIGGRAQETQYF.

This rearrangement joins TRBV3-1 (or the pseudogene TRBV3-2) to TRBJ2-3; the match to TRBD2 covers 14 bases. This CDR3 comprises 15 residues. Germline V gene data show CDR1 as LGHDT and CDR2 as YNNKEL (reference sequence). The ends lost 5 bases at V and 5 bases at J; junction bases unmatched: 3. The DNA of the CDR3 is TGTGCCAGCAGCGCAGGGACTAGCGGGAGAGATACGCAGTATTTT. This codes for CASSAGTSGRDTQYF.

This sequence joins TRBV7-8 and TRBJ1-3; tentatively, D is TRBD1 (6 bases). CDR1 SGHVS and CDR2 FQNEAQ come from the germline V gene. The CDR3 is made up of 17 amino acids. V was shortened by 2 bases and J by 2 bases, with 16 bases between the two germline ends. The CDR3 sequence: CASSLTGQLGAGNTIYF. The CDR3 nucleotides are TGTGCCAGCAGCTTAACTGGACAGTTAGGAGCTGGAAACACCATATATTTT.

This sequence joins TRBV28 and TRBJ1-1; D is uncertain. The CDR3 consists of 15 residues. V dropped 3 bases and J dropped 4 bases, with 15 bases sitting between them. Per the germline V gene, CDR1 is MDHEN and CDR2 is SYDVKM. Here the CDR3 reads CASSLEGVSGTEAFF. The CDR3 nucleotides are TGTGCCAGCAGTTTGGAGGGTGTCTCGGGCACTGAAGCTTTCTTT.

The chain employs TRBV14 and TRBJ1-6; D not resolved. Germline assignment: CDR1 SGHDN and CDR2 FVKESK. CDR3 length: 13 residues. V lost 3 bases and J 7 bases, leaving 7 bases between the germline ends. CDR3 region: CASSHDFNSPLHF. The DNA for the CDR3 is TGTGCCAGCAGCCACGACTTCAATTCACCCCTCCACTTT.

The V and J genes are TRBV11-2 and TRBJ2-7; 10 nucleotides align to TRBD1. V was pared by 5 bases and J by 5 bases, with 9 bases of the junction left unmatched. Germline V gene sequence: CDR1 SGHAT, CDR2 FQNNGV. The CDR3 is 15 amino acids. The CDR3 is CASSTARGTGDEQYF. The CDR3 nucleotides are TGTGCCAGCAGCACCGCCCGCGGGACAGGGGACGAGCAGTACTTC. Full variable domain (remainder filled in from reference TRBV11-2 and TRBJ2-7): EAGVAQSPRYKIIEKRQSVAFWCNPISGHATLYWYQQILGQGPKLLIQFQNNGVVDDSQLPKDRFSAERLKGVDSTLKIQPAKLEDSAVYLCASSTARGTGDEQYFGPGTRLTVT.

The J gene is TRBJ2-7, the V gene TRBV28; 7 positions match TRBD1. Germline loops: CDR1 MDHEN, CDR2 SYDVKM. This CDR3 is 14 amino acids long. V lost 5 bases to trimming and J lost 2 bases; unmatched junction nucleotides: 6. The CDR3, as DNA: TGTGCCAGCAGTCTCCGACAGGGTACCTACGAGCAGTACTTC. Translation gives CASSLRQGTYEQYF.

The V and J genes are TRBV5-1 and TRBJ1-1; tentatively, D is TRBD1 (6 bases). Deletions cut 2 bases from V and 2 bases from J, with 10 bases between. CDR1 and CDR2 (germline): SGHRS, YFSETQ. The CDR3 covers 14 residues. CDR3 nucleotide sequence: TGCGCCAGCAGCTTCCTAGGGGGAAACACTGAAGCTTTCTTT. It yields the protein CASSFLGGNTEAFF. Looking up the rest from reference TRBV5-1 and TRBJ1-1 gives the full variable domain: KAGVTQTPRYLIKTRGQQVTLSCSPISGHRSVSWYQQTPGQGLQFLFEYFSETQRNKGNFPGRFSGRQFSNSRSEMNVSTLELGDSALYLCASSFLGGNTEAFFGQGTRLTVV.

The chain recombines TRBV6-7 with TRBJ1-1, with a weak D call TRBD1 (6 bases). Being an ORF, TRBV6-7 has a function that is uncertain. This CDR3 is 15 amino acids long. Trimming took off 2 bases at V and 0 bases at J, with 10 bases between the two ends. CDR3 sequence reads: CASSYLQGMNTEAFF. In DNA form, the CDR3 reads TGTGCCAGCAGTTACCTACAGGGAATGAACACTGAAGCTTTCTTT.

The V call is TRBV24-1, the J call TRBJ2-1; D perhaps matches TRBD1 (6 bases). Trimming shortened V by 0 bases and J by 4 bases, and 15 bases separated the two germline ends. CDR3 length equals 17 residues. Germline values: CDR1 KGHDR, CDR2 SFDVKD. The CDR3, as DNA: TGTGCCACCAGTGATTTGACTCCGGTAGGGGGATACAATGAGCAGTTCTTC. Protein sequence: CATSDLTPVGGYNEQFF.

This clone was picked up a small number of times. The genes are TRBV3-1 (or the pseudogene TRBV3-2) and TRBJ2-2; the D gene is possibly TRBD2 (5 bases). The V and J ends lost 8 bases and 4 bases respectively, with 11 bases between them. CDR3 length: 13 residues. The germline V gene encodes CDR1 LGHDT and CDR2 YNNKEL (reference sequence). The CDR3 region is CASELVGTGELFF. The CDR3 DNA is TGTGCCAGCGAACTAGTAGGCACCGGGGAGCTGTTTTTT.

The CDR3 bases are TGTGCCAGTACCAGGGGGGAAGGTGGCCAAGAGACCCAGTACTTC. Its translation: CASTRGEGGQETQYF. The chain joins TRBV19 to TRBJ2-5; TRBD1 is a possible D gene (7 bases). The CDR3 consists of 15 residues. Trimming shortened V by 7 bases and J by 1 base, and 16 bases separated the two germline ends. Germline V gives CDR1 LNHDA, CDR2 SQIVND (reference sequence).

The chain joins TRBV5-1 to TRBJ1-1, with no clear D. Trimming took off 0 bases at V and 0 bases at J, with 15 bases between the two ends. The CDR3 extends over 17 amino acids. Germline CDR1 SGHRS, CDR2 YFSETQ. The DNA for the CDR3 is TGCGCCAGCAGCTTGGAGAGGTTGGCACTGATGAACACTGAAGCTTTCTTT. Translating it yields CASSLERLALMNTEAFF.

The J gene is TRBJ1-6, the V gene TRBV19, with 8 bases fitting TRBD1. Unmatched junction bases numbered 11, after V lost 5 bases and J lost 8 bases. CDR1 LNHDA and CDR2 SQIVND come from the germline V gene (reference sequence). The CDR3 runs 16 residues. The CDR3 DNA follows: TGTGCCAGTAGTCAGAGTACAGGGGGTTGGTATTCACCCCTCCACTTT. This sequence encodes CASSQSTGGWYSPLHF.

V usage is TRBV7-6 and J usage is TRBJ1-5; tentative D call: TRBD1 (5 bases). V was cut by 1 base and J by 7 bases, with 14 bases left in between. CDR1 and CDR2 (germline): SGHVS, FNYEAQ. The CDR3 loop spans 15 amino acids. The CDR3: CASSLGQGRGQPQHF. CDR3 DNA: TGTGCCAGCAGCTTAGGGCAGGGCCGTGGACAGCCCCAGCATTTT.

This sequence joins TRBV11-2 and TRBJ2-7; 10 nucleotides match TRBD1. Trimming took 10 bases from V and 0 from J; bases not matched to a gene: 3. Looked up from germline, CDR1 is SGHAT and CDR2 is FQNNGV. This CDR3 is 13 amino acids long. CDR3 in DNA: TGTGCCACCCGGACAGGGGGCTCCTACGAGCAGTACTTC. It yields the protein CATRTGGSYEQYF.

The chain combines TRBV6-6 with TRBJ2-7; maybe TRBD2 (5 bases). V was cut by 1 base and J by 6 bases, with 7 bases left in between. Germline V gene data show CDR1 as MNHNY and CDR2 as SVGAGI (reference sequence). The CDR3 loop spans 12 amino acids. CDR3 DNA sequence: TGTGCCAGCAGTTACTTAGGGAGCGAGCAGTACTTC. Translation: CASSYLGSEQYF.

This sequence joins TRBV11-3 and TRBJ2-1; D might be TRBD2 (6 bases). The V end lost 3 bases, the J end lost 8 bases, and 14 bases lay between the germline ends. The CDR3 runs 14 residues. CDR1 and CDR2 (germline): SGHNT, YENEEA. In nucleotides, the CDR3 is TGTGCCAGCAGCTTGGGTCGGGGGAACGATGAGCAGTTCTTC. Translated: CASSLGRGNDEQFF.

This sequence joins TRBV19 and TRBJ2-1, with 13 bases aligning to TRBD2. The junction had 9 bases not matched to a gene; V was cut back by 7 bases and J by 6 bases. This CDR3 has 16 amino acids. Germline V gene lookup returns CDR1 LNHDA and CDR2 SQIVND (reference sequence). CDR3 sequence reads: CASTRTGLAGTNEQFF. CDR3 in DNA: TGTGCCAGTACTCGGACGGGACTAGCGGGAACCAATGAGCAGTTCTTC.

This clone has more than one count but fewer than ten. The rearrangement links TRBV9 to TRBJ2-3; unclear D gene. CDR1 and CDR2 from the germline V gene are SGDLS and YYNGEE. The ends were cut back, 0 bases at V and 0 bases at J, with 8 bases in the middle. The CDR3 sequence is 15 residues long. The CDR3 coding sequence is TGTGCCAGCAGCGTAGCTTTGCGGAGCACAGATACGCAGTATTTT. This sequence encodes CASSVALRSTDTQYF.

V and J are TRBV7-8 and TRBJ2-7, with 13 bases that match TRBD2. Losses at the gene ends were 1 base for V and 9 bases for J; bases not matched to a gene: 9. This CDR3 comprises 16 residues. Germline V lookup: CDR1 SGHVS, CDR2 FQNEAQ. CDR3 nucleotides: TGTGCCAGCAGCTTAGGGACTAGCGGGGGCCAAAACCCGCAGTACTTC. This translates into CASSLGTSGGQNPQYF.

The rearrangement joins TRBV19 to TRBJ1-5; maybe TRBD1 (5 bases). V was clipped by 5 bases and J by 0 bases, with 11 bases between them. The CDR3 runs 15 residues. Germline V gene data show CDR1 as LNHDA and CDR2 as SQIVND (reference sequence). For the CDR3, the DNA is TGTGCCAGTAGTCTCCAAGGGGATAGCAATCAGCCCCAGCATTTT. It encodes CASSLQGDSNQPQHF. Combining the CDR3 with reference TRBV19 and TRBJ1-5 gives the whole variable domain DGGITQSPKYLFRKEGQNVTLSCEQNLNHDAMYWYRQDPGQGLRLIYYSQIVNDFQKGDIAEGYSVSREKKESFPLTVTSAQKNPTAFYLCASSLQGDSNQPQHFGDGTRLSIL.